This T cell receptor (beta chain) was sequenced for a study of blood T cell repertoires in COVID-19. Repertoires were generated with immunoSEQ multiplex PCR, while TCRdb's copy carries only in-frame clones and drops some. The data show 250,000 or so clones, approximately 86% seen once. The CDR3 consists of 17 residues. The germline V and J ends were trimmed by 1 base and 3 bases, with 22 bases remaining between them. CDR1 is SQVTM, CDR2 ANQGSEA, per germline. This chain links TRBV29-1 with TRBJ2-7, with D perhaps TRBD2 (6 bases). This sequence was found in a middle-aged man with active or convalescent COVID-19. The sequencing input was peripheral blood. The CDR3 bases are TGCAGCGTTGAAGGGCCCAGCTGGGGGAGGCACGGCTACGAGCAGTACTTC. It translates to CSVEGPSWGRHGYEQYF.